The rows below give T cell receptor beta chains drawn from one sample of a study of regulatory T cells in long-lasting Graves disease. TCRdb processed the multiplex PCR reads anew with MiXCR; each CDR3 protein has one entry. The sample has approximately 380,000 distinct CDR3 sequences; less than 25% are singletons. The sample consisted of peripheral blood mononuclear cells (PBMCs), taken when the disease was refractory, from a patient treated with antithyroid drugs. These receptors came from a female donor with Graves disease. Each CDR3 is given with its conserved first and last residue. D genes are given only for firm matches. Clone size appears in some rows only: once, few, many, or a class for an expanded clone.

TGCGCCAGCAGCCAAGATTGGCAGGGGACTGGAAACACCATATATTTT | CASSQDWQGTGNTIYF | TRBV4-3 | few | TRBJ1-3 | NA
TGTGCCACCAGCAGAGATAGGGTCTACACTGAAGCTTTCTTT | CATSRDRVYTEAFF | TRBV15 | NA | TRBJ1-1 | NA
TGTGCCAGCCTAAGGGAAGGGATTCAGTACTTC | CASLREGIQYF | TRBV2 | many | TRBJ2-4 | NA
TGTGCCAGCATCCACAGGGGCGGCTCTGGGGCCAACGTCCTGACTTTC | CASIHRGGSGANVLTF | TRBV6-1 | many | TRBJ2-6 | TRBD1
TGTGCCAGCAGTGCCCGGGACAGGGGGCCCCCGTACGAGCAGTACTTC | CASSARDRGPPYEQYF | TRBV6-1 | NA | TRBJ2-7 | TRBD1
TGTGCCAGCAGTAACCGGGGGGAGCTGTTTTTT | CASSNRGELFF | TRBV6-1 | few | TRBJ2-2 | NA
TGTGCCACCAGTACTACAGTGAGGGTAGAGACCCAGTACTTC | CATSTTVRVETQYF | TRBV24-1 | many | TRBJ2-5 | NA
TGTGCCAGCAGCTTAGGGCAAGGGCATTCACCCCTCCACTTT | CASSLGQGHSPLHF | TRBV11-2 | many | TRBJ1-6 | NA
TGTGCCAGCAGTTCATTAGCGGGAGGAGGAGAGACCCAGTACTTC | CASSSLAGGGETQYF | TRBV28 | many | TRBJ2-5 | TRBD2
TGTGCCAGCAGTTACTCTAGGTGGATCGGCCCCTACGAGCAGTACTTC | CASSYSRWIGPYEQYF | TRBV6-2/TRBV6-3 | NA | TRBJ2-7 | NA
TGTGCCAGCAGGATGGGACTAGCGGGAGGGCCGGGCATTCAGTACTTC | CASRMGLAGGPGIQYF | TRBV2 | many | TRBJ2-4 | TRBD2
TGTGCCAGTAGTTCGGGTCCAGGCCACCAAGAGACCCAGTACTTC | CASSSGPGHQETQYF | TRBV19 | few | TRBJ2-5 | NA
TGTGCCAGCAGGGCGGGACTTGTCGAGCAGTACTTC | CASRAGLVEQYF | TRBV2 | many | TRBJ2-7 | NA
TGTGCCAGCAGCTCGCCCCATGGGGCCAACGTCCTGACTTTC | CASSSPHGANVLTF | TRBV7-2 | NA | TRBJ2-6 | NA
TGTGCCAGCAGCTTAGGAGTCCCCTATGGCTACACCTTC | CASSLGVPYGYTF | TRBV7-9 | NA | TRBJ1-2 | NA
TGTGCCAGCAGTTTAAAAACAGGCAATCAGCCCCAGCATTTT | CASSLKTGNQPQHF | TRBV27 | many | TRBJ1-5 | NA
TGTGCCAGCAGCCCCCGGGACAGGGACGGCTACACCTTC | CASSPRDRDGYTF | TRBV18 | few | TRBJ1-2 | TRBD1
TGTGCCAGCAGCTTTAAGGGGAAAGACTACGAGCAGTACTTC | CASSFKGKDYEQYF | TRBV7-2 | many | TRBJ2-7 | NA
TGTGCCAGCGGCGTGGGAGGGCCGCGAGAGACCCAGTACTTC | CASGVGGPRETQYF | TRBV6-1 | NA | TRBJ2-5 | TRBD2
TGTGCCACCACCGAGCAGGGGTCGTATACGCAGTATTTT | CATTEQGSYTQYF | TRBV2 | NA | TRBJ2-3 | NA
TGTGCCAGCAGCTTAGCGGCAGGGAACATTCAGTACTTC | CASSLAAGNIQYF | TRBV7-9 | few | TRBJ2-4 | NA
TGTGCCAGCAGCTTAGGGGGTTCGGCAGAGACCCAGTACTTC | CASSLGGSAETQYF | TRBV7-6 | NA | TRBJ2-5 | NA
TGTGCCAGCAGCCCAAGGTCCGGGACAGGGGGGGCAGCTTTCTTT | CASSPRSGTGGAAFF | TRBV3-1 | NA | TRBJ1-1 | TRBD1
TGTGCCAGCAGTGAATGGGGTCGGGGTAACACTGAAGCTTTCTTT | CASSEWGRGNTEAFF | TRBV2 | many | TRBJ1-1 | NA
TGCGCCAGCAGCCAAGATGACAGAAAAGGTGAAAAACTGTTTTTT | CASSQDDRKGEKLFF | TRBV4-3 | NA | TRBJ1-4 | NA
TGCAGCGTTGGGAAGACAGGGATGGTTAACACTGAAGCTTTCTTT | CSVGKTGMVNTEAFF | TRBV29-1 | many | TRBJ1-1 | TRBD1
TGTGCCAGCAGTTTGGGCAGGGGGGTTGGCTACACCTTC | CASSLGRGVGYTF | TRBV12-3/TRBV12-4 | many | TRBJ1-2 | TRBD1
TGCGCCAGCAGCCAAGGATCCTCTGGGGCCAACGTCCTGACTTTC | CASSQGSSGANVLTF | TRBV4-3 | few | TRBJ2-6 | NA
TGTGCCAGCGTCCCCGGGCGCACTGAAGCTTTCTTT | CASVPGRTEAFF | TRBV6-1 | few | TRBJ1-1 | NA
TGTGCCAGCAAGCCGGGACTAGCGGTCGGGGAGCTGTTTTTT | CASKPGLAVGELFF | TRBV6-2/TRBV6-3 | NA | TRBJ2-2 | TRBD2
TGCAGTGTTCCCCGGGCCTCAGGGTACGAGCAGTACTTC | CSVPRASGYEQYF | TRBV20-1 | many | TRBJ2-7 | NA
TGTGCCAGCAGTTTAGAGGGGCGCCGGAACACTGAAGCTTTCTTT | CASSLEGRRNTEAFF | TRBV12-3/TRBV12-4 | few | TRBJ1-1 | NA
TGTGCCAGCAGCTTTCATAGAGGCGGGAGTGGAGTCGAGCAGTACTTC | CASSFHRGGSGVEQYF | TRBV7-2 | many | TRBJ2-7 | TRBD2
TGTGCCAGCAGCTTAGGACGGCAGGGCTCCTACGAGCAGTACTTC | CASSLGRQGSYEQYF | TRBV12-3/TRBV12-4 | many | TRBJ2-7 | NA
TGTGCCAGCAGCCTGATAGCGGGAGGAGGCAATGAGCAGTTCTTC | CASSLIAGGGNEQFF | TRBV7-8 | few | TRBJ2-1 | TRBD2
TGTGCCAGCAGCTGGGGACAGGGGCGGGATGAAAAACTGTTTTTT | CASSWGQGRDEKLFF | TRBV5-6 | NA | TRBJ1-4 | TRBD1
TGTGCCATCAGTGATCCGAGCCCCAGGCCCTACGAGCAGTACTTC | CAISDPSPRPYEQYF | TRBV10-3 | once | TRBJ2-7 | NA
TGTGCCAGCAGCTTAGTGCCAGGGCTCTATGGCTACACCTTC | CASSLVPGLYGYTF | TRBV7-2 | NA | TRBJ1-2 | NA
TGTGCCAGCAGTCTTCATCGGGTTAGCAATCAGCCCCAGCATTTT | CASSLHRVSNQPQHF | TRBV2 | many | TRBJ1-5 | NA
TGTGCCAGCAGCTTAGCGGACTCCTACGAGCAGTACTTC | CASSLADSYEQYF | TRBV7-2 | many | TRBJ2-7 | NA
TGTGCCAGTACGCAGACGGTTGAGGGGGTCGGGGAGCTGTTTTTT | CASTQTVEGVGELFF | TRBV19 | few | TRBJ2-2 | NA
TGTGCCAGCAGCTTAGGTGTCGGCCGTTTGGGTGAGCAGTTCTTC | CASSLGVGRLGEQFF | TRBV7-9 | NA | TRBJ2-1 | NA
TGCAGTGCTAGAGATTGGAATCCAGGGTACCTGAACTATGGCTACACCTTC | CSARDWNPGYLNYGYTF | TRBV20-1 | many | TRBJ1-2 | NA
TGTGCCACGGCTCGGACAGGGAATGGAAACACCATATATTTT | CATARTGNGNTIYF | TRBV6-1 | NA | TRBJ1-3 | TRBD1